Listed below are T cell receptor beta chains from one sample, sequenced in a study of PD-1 blockade in mismatch repair-deficient tumors. Profiled with immunoSEQ multiplex PCR; TCRdb holds only in-frame clones, not every one. Among around 62,000 clones, almost 80% were seen once, and the ten largest hold over 4.5%. The material sequenced was peripheral blood, taken 2 weeks after starting pembrolizumab. Receptors were obtained from an adult with mismatch repair-deficient cancer. The CDR3 runs from the conserved cysteine through the conserved F or W. D genes are given only for firm matches. Expanded clones get a size class; other rows say once, few or many, or leave the size out.

length | D | J | size | V | CDR3 | DNA
13 | NA | TRBJ1-2 | NA | TRBV29-1 | CSVEWGRDYGYTF | TGCAGCGTTGAATGGGGGCGCGACTATGGCTACACCTTC
12 | NA | TRBJ2-2 | once | TRBV27 | CASSLGSGELFF | TGTGCCAGCAGTTTAGGGAGTGGGGAGCTGTTTTTT
15 | NA | TRBJ1-3 | NA | TRBV5-1 | CASSLDVGSGNTIYF | TGCGCCAGCAGCTTGGATGTAGGCTCTGGAAACACCATATATTTT
15 | NA | TRBJ2-5 | NA | TRBV5-4 | CASSLGGQVQETQYF | TGTGCCAGCAGCTTGGGAGGGCAGGTTCAAGAGACCCAGTACTTC
16 | NA | TRBJ2-1 | NA | TRBV19 | CASTGVLKLGHNEQFF | TGTGCCAGTACGGGGGTCTTGAAGCTCGGGCACAATGAGCAGTTCTTC
15 | NA | TRBJ2-7 | NA | TRBV6-5 | CASSYSSRYRYEQYF | TGTGCCAGCAGTTACTCGAGTCGGTACAGATACGAGCAGTACTTC
14 | TRBD2 | TRBJ2-2 | NA | TRBV30 | CAWSAGTSNGELFF | TGTGCCTGGAGTGCAGGGACTAGCAACGGGGAGCTGTTTTTT
13 | NA | TRBJ1-5 | NA | TRBV19 | CASSIRAKQPQHF | TGTGCCAGTAGTATCAGGGCCAAGCAGCCCCAGCATTTT
13 | NA | TRBJ1-1 | NA | TRBV14 | CASSLTGGTEAFF | TGTGCCAGCAGCCTAACGGGTGGCACTGAAGCTTTCTTT
14 | NA | TRBJ1-1 | few | TRBV27 | CASSFRGRYTEAFF | TGTGCCAGCAGTTTTCGGGGGCGGTACACTGAAGCTTTCTTT
14 | NA | TRBJ1-1 | NA | TRBV19 | CASSNRQLNTEAFF | TGTGCCAGTAGTAATAGACAGCTGAACACTGAAGCTTTCTTT
15 | NA | TRBJ1-2 | NA | TRBV14 | CASSHDSRGAYGYTF | TGTGCCAGCAGCCACGACTCGAGGGGGGCTTATGGCTACACCTTC
17 | TRBD1 | TRBJ1-2 | NA | TRBV28 | CASSLSGQGARRGGYTF | TGTGCCAGCAGTTTATCGGGACAGGGGGCGCGACGAGGTGGCTACACCTTC